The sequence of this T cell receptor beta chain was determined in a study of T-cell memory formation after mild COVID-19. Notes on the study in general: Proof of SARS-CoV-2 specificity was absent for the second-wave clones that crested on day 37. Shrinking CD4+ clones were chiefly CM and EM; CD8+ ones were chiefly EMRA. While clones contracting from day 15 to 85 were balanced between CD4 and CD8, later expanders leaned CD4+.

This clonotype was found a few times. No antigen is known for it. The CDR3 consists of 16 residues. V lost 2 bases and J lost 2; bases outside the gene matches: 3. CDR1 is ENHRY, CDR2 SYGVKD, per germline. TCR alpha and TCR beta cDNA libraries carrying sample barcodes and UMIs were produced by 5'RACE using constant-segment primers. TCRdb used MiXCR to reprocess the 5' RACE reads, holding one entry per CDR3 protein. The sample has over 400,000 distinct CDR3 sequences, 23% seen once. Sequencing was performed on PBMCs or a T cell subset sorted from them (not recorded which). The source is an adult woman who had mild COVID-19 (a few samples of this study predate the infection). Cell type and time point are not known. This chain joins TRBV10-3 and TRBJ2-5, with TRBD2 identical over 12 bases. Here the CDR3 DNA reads TGTGCCATCAGTGAGGGACTAGCGGGGTTACAAGAGACCCAGTACTTC. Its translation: CAISEGLAGLQETQYF.